The rows below give T cell receptor beta chains drawn from one sample of a study of technical replicates of blood from a handful of donors. Clones were sequenced by immunoSEQ multiplex PCR, and TCRdb holds only the in-frame ones, with some missing. This table has tens of thousands of clones, roughly 97% appearing once. The sequenced material came from T cells isolated from PBMCs. The receptor set was obtained from a human donor in good health. CDR3s include the opening cysteine and the closing phenylalanine or tryptophan. Each record gives: V gene, J gene, CDR3 length, D gene, clone size, CDR3 DNA, CDR3 protein. A D gene is named only where the DNA matches it firmly. The size entry is marked missing in some rows and otherwise reads once, few, many or a size class.

TRBV5-4	TRBJ1-2	13	-	-	TGTGCCAGCACCACATCCGTTAACTATGGCTACACCTTC	CASTTSVNYGYTF
TRBV29-1	TRBJ1-1	15	TRBD1	-	TGCAGCGTCCCAACAGGGGGCGCTTGGAACACTGAAGCTTTCTTT	CSVPTGGAWNTEAFF
TRBV28	TRBJ1-5	12	-	-	TGTGCCACCAACACTCGTGGGAGGCCCCAGCATTTT	CATNTRGRPQHF
TRBV28	TRBJ1-2	17	TRBD1	-	TGTGCCAGCAGTTTATTACTTTCGGGACAGAGCAACTATGGCTACACCTTC	CASSLLLSGQSNYGYTF
TRBV9	TRBJ2-5	15	TRBD2	-	TGTGCCAGCAGCTTCCGGTGGGCGGGGGGGGAGACCCAGTACTTC	CASSFRWAGGETQYF
TRBV27	TRBJ2-7	14	-	-	TGTGCCAGCAGTGCGGGGCCCCCTCCCTACGAGCAGTACTTC	CASSAGPPPYEQYF
TRBV14	TRBJ2-3	16	-	-	TGTGCCAGCAGCCAGGCCGTCCATTCTAGCACAGATACGCAGTATTTT	CASSQAVHSSTDTQYF
TRBV11-3	TRBJ2-5	13	-	-	TGTGCCAGCAGCAGGACAGCCTCGGAGACCCAGTACTTC	CASSRTASETQYF
TRBV19	TRBJ1-1	13	-	-	TGTGCCAGTAGTATCGTCTCCAACACTGAAGCTTTCTTT	CASSIVSNTEAFF
TRBV5-6	TRBJ1-5	14	-	-	TGTGCCAGCAGCCCCCGGGGAATAGATCAGCCCCAGCATTTT	CASSPRGIDQPQHF
TRBV4-1	TRBJ2-1	16	TRBD2	-	TGCGCCAGCAGCCAACATGGACTAGCGGGAGTGAATGAGCAGTTCTTC	CASSQHGLAGVNEQFF
TRBV19	TRBJ1-3	18	-	-	TGTGCCAGTAGTATAGATCTGGGCAGGGTAAGGACTGGAAACACCATATATTTT	CASSIDLGRVRTGNTIYF
TRBV6-5	TRBJ1-1	16	TRBD1	-	TGTGCCAGCAGTTCGGACAGGGTAAGGCGGCACACTGAAGCTTTCTTT	CASSSDRVRRHTEAFF
TRBV4-1	TRBJ2-7	14	-	-	TGCGCCAGCAGCCAAGAGGCAGGCCCCTACGAGCAGTACTTC	CASSQEAGPYEQYF
TRBV6-5	TRBJ1-2	12	TRBD1	-	TGTGCCAGCTATACAGGGGCCTATGGCTACACCTTC	CASYTGAYGYTF
TRBV14	TRBJ2-7	15	TRBD1	-	TGTGCCAGCAGCCCCCGGACAGGGGAAAGGTACGAGCAGTACTTC	CASSPRTGERYEQYF
TRBV6-4	TRBJ2-3	13	TRBD2	-	TGTGCCAGCAGCGGGACTACCACAGATACGCAGTATTTT	CASSGTTTDTQYF
TRBV19	TRBJ2-1	17	-	once	TGTGCCAGTAGTCCCTCTCCGTGGGACAACTCCTACAATGAGCAGTTCTTC	CASSPSPWDNSYNEQFF
TRBV2	TRBJ1-6	12	-	-	TGTGCCAGCAGCTACCGTTTTTCACCCCTCCACTTT	CASSYRFSPLHF
TRBV2	TRBJ1-2	16	-	-	TGTGCCAGCAGTGAACGAGAGGGGGAATGGGGCTATGGCTACACCTTC	CASSEREGEWGYGYTF
TRBV30	TRBJ1-1	13	-	-	TGTGCCTGGAGTGCCCTAGATGGCACTGAAGCTTTCTTT	CAWSALDGTEAFF
TRBV28	TRBJ1-6	16	TRBD1	-	TGTGCCAGCAGACCTGAACCCGGGACAGGGAATTCACCCCTCCACTTT	CASRPEPGTGNSPLHF
TRBV4-1	TRBJ2-2	17	-	-	TGCGCCAGCAGCCAAGTTCGGGGCGGGGTTCGTACCGGGGAGCTGTTTTTT	CASSQVRGGVRTGELFF
TRBV11-2	TRBJ2-5	17	TRBD2	-	TGTGCCAGCAGCTTCGCACTAGCGGGGGGGTACCAAGAGACCCAGTACTTC	CASSFALAGGYQETQYF
TRBV9	TRBJ2-3	15	TRBD1	-	TGTGCCAGCAGCGCCCGACAGGGGGCGGAAGATACGCAGTATTTT	CASSARQGAEDTQYF
TRBV6-1	TRBJ2-1	14	-	-	TGTGCCAGCAGAGGGGTAATAGGGCACAATGAGCAGTTCTTC	CASRGVIGHNEQFF
TRBV2	TRBJ2-1	15	TRBD2	-	TGTGCCAGCAGGAAACTAGCGGGAGGGACTGCGGAGCAGTTCTTC	CASRKLAGGTAEQFF
TRBV5-1	TRBJ2-7	17	TRBD1	-	TGCGCCAGCAGCTGGAACCCGGTGGGACAGGGAGATTCCGAGCAGTACTTC	CASSWNPVGQGDSEQYF
TRBV5-6	TRBJ1-3	19	-	-	TGTGCCAGCAGCTTGGGGGTTCGTTGGGGTACAGGCTCTGGAAACACCATATATTTT	CASSLGVRWGTGSGNTIYF
TRBV29-1	TRBJ2-1	12	-	-	TGCAGCGGGGACTCCGGTGGGCCCACAAAATTCTTC	CSGDSGGPTKFF
TRBV30	TRBJ1-1	11	-	few	TGTGCCTGGAGTGTACTCCACTCAGCTTTCTTT	CAWSVLHSAFF
TRBV5-6	TRBJ2-3	17	TRBD2	-	TGTGCCAGCAGCTGGGTAGTAGCGGGACCAACAGCAGATACGCAGTATTTT	CASSWVVAGPTADTQYF
TRBV5-1	TRBJ2-7	13	TRBD2	-	TGCGCCAGCAGGCTTGCGGGAGATTACGAGCAGTACTTC	CASRLAGDYEQYF
TRBV28	TRBJ1-1	16	TRBD1	-	TGTGCCAGCCTCAGGGGGACAGGGGCCAGTCGAACTGAAGCTTTCTTT	CASLRGTGASRTEAFF
TRBV7-9	TRBJ1-4	15	TRBD1	-	TGTGCCAGCAGCAAGACAGGGGGCCGGTATGAAAAACTGTTTTTT	CASSKTGGRYEKLFF
TRBV28	TRBJ2-2	14	-	-	TGTGCCAGCAGTCCACTAACAGGGTCCGGGGAGCTGTTTTTT	CASSPLTGSGELFF
TRBV4-2	TRBJ2-2	15	-	-	TGTGCCAGCAGCCAGTGGTCAGGCAACACCGGGGAGCTGTTTTTT	CASSQWSGNTGELFF
TRBV11-1	TRBJ1-4	15	TRBD1	-	TGTGCCAGCAGCTTACACCGGGACAGGGGGGAAAAACTGTTTTTT	CASSLHRDRGEKLFF
TRBV7-3	TRBJ2-7	13	-	once	TGTGCCAGCAGCTTCGGGGGGCCGTACGAGCAGTACTTC	CASSFGGPYEQYF
TRBV7-6	TRBJ2-2	18	TRBD2	-	TGTGCCTCCTGTAGGACTAGCGGGACTATATCGAACACCGGGGAGCTGTTTTTT	CASCRTSGTISNTGELFF
TRBV4-1	TRBJ2-2	16	-	-	TGCGCCAGCAGCCAAGCCGGTTCGCGGGGCACCGGGGAGCTGTTTTTT	CASSQAGSRGTGELFF
TRBV7-2	TRBJ1-2	14	-	-	TGTGCCAGCAGCTTACCTACGGGGAACTATGGCTACACCTTC	CASSLPTGNYGYTF
TRBV6-5	TRBJ2-1	12	-	-	TGTGCCAGCGGGGGGGCGGGGAATGAGCAGTTCTTC	CASGGAGNEQFF
TRBV28	TRBJ1-1	16	-	-	TGTGCCAGCAGTTCGCCCGGGTCTCGTCTTGTCACTGAAGCTTTCTTT	CASSSPGSRLVTEAFF
TRBV5-1	TRBJ2-3	16	TRBD2	-	TGCGCCAGCACTCTCACAGCGGGAGCCCGTACAGATACGCAGTATTTT	CASTLTAGARTDTQYF
TRBV10-1	TRBJ2-1	16	-	-	TGCGCCAGCAGTGAGCCGCGGGACAGTCCCTACAATGAGCAGTTCTTC	CASSEPRDSPYNEQFF
TRBV6-6	TRBJ1-2	11	TRBD1	-	TGTGCCACCGGACAGGGGTCGGGCTACACCTTC	CATGQGSGYTF
TRBV4-1	TRBJ2-7	14	-	-	TGCGCCAGCAGCCAAGGCAGACAGACCGACGAGCAGTACTTC	CASSQGRQTDEQYF
TRBV6-1	TRBJ2-7	13	-	-	TGTGCCAGCAGGAGGGACTTATCCTACGAGCAGTACTTC	CASRRDLSYEQYF
TRBV18	TRBJ1-1	15	-	-	TGTGCCAGCTCACCAGCCAGTCCAATGAACACTGAAGCTTTCTTT	CASSPASPMNTEAFF
TRBV11-3	TRBJ2-1	12	-	-	TGTGCCAGCAGTTCAGGGTACAATGAGCAGTTCTTC	CASSSGYNEQFF
TRBV11-3	TRBJ2-3	14	TRBD2	-	TGTGCCAGCGCACTAGCGGGAGCTTCAGATACGCAGTATTTT	CASALAGASDTQYF
TRBV5-8	TRBJ1-5	14	-	-	TGTGCCACGACAGCGGGATCGAGGGATCAGCCCCAGCATTTT	CATTAGSRDQPQHF
TRBV6-1	TRBJ2-2	13	TRBD1	once	TGTGCCAGCAGTGACAGGGGGAACGGGGAGCTGTTTTTT	CASSDRGNGELFF
TRBV7-9	TRBJ1-1	17	TRBD1	-	TGTGCCAGCAGCTCAATCTTAACCCCGGGACAGAAGCTTGTAGTTTTCTTT	CASSSILTPGQKLVVFF
TRBV5-1	TRBJ2-3	12	-	-	TGCGCCAGCAGCCCCGACTCTAATACGCAGTATTTT	CASSPDSNTQYF
TRBV30	TRBJ1-5	18	-	-	TGTGCCTGGAGTGTACAAGAGGGGGGGTCCTTTAGCAATCAGCCCCAGCATTTT	CAWSVQEGGSFSNQPQHF